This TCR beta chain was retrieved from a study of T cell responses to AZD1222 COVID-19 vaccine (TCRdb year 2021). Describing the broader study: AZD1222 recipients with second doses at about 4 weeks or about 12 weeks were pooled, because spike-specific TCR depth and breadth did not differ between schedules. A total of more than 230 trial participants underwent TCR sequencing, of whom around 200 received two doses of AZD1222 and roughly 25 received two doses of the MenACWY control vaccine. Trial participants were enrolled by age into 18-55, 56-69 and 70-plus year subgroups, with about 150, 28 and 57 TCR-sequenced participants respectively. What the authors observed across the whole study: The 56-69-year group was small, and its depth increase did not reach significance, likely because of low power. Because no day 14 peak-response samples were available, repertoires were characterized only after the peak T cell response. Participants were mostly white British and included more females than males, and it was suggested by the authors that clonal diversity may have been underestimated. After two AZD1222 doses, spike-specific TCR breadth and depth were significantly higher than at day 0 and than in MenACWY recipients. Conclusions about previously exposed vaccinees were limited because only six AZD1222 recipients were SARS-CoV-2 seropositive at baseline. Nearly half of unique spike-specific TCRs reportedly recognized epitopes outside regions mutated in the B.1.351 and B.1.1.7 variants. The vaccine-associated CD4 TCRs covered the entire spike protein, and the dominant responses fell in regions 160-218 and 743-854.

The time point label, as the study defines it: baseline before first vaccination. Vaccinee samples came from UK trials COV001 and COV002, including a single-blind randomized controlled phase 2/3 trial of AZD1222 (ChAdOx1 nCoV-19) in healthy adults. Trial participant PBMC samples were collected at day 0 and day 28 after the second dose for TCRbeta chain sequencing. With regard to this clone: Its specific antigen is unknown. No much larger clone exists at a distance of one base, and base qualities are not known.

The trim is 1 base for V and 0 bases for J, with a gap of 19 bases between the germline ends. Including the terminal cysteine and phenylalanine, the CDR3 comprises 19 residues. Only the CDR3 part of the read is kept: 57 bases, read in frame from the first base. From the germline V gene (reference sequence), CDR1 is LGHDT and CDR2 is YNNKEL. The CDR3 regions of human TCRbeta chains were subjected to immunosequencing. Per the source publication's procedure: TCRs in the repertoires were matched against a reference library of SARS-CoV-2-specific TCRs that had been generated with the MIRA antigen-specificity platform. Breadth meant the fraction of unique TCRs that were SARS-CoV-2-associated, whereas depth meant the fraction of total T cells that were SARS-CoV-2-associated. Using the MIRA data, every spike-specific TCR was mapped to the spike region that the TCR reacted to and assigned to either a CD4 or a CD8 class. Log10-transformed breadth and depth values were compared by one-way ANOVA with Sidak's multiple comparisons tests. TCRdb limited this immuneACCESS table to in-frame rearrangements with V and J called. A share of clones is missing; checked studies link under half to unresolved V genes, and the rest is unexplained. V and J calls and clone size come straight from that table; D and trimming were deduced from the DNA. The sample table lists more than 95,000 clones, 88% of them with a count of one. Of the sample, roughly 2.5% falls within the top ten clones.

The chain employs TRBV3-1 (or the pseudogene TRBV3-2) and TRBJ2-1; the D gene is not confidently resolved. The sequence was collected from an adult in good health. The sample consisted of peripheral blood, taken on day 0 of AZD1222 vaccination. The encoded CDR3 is CASSQASYLATSSYNEQFF. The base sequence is TGTGCCAGCAGCCAAGCGAGCTACTTAGCAACAAGCTCCTACAATGAGCAGTTCTTC.